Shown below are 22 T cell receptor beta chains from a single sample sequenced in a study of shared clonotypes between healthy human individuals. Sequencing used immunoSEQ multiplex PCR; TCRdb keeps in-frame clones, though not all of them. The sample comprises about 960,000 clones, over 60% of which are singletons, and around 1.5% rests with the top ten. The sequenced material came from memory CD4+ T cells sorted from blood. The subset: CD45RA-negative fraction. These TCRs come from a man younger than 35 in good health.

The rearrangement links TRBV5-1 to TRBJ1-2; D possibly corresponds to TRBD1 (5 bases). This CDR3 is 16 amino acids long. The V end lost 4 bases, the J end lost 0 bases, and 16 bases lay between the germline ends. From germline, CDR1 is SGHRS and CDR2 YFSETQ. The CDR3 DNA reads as TGCGCCAGCAGCAATCCGGGACTGACAGCTAACTATGGCTACACCTTC. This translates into CASSNPGLTANYGYTF.

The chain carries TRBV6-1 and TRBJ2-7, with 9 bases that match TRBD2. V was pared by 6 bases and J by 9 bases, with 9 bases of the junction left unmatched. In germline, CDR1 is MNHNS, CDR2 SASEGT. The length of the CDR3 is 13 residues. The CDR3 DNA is TGTGCCAGCAGCTCCGGGACTAGCAGGGCGCAGTACTTC. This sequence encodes CASSSGTSRAQYF.

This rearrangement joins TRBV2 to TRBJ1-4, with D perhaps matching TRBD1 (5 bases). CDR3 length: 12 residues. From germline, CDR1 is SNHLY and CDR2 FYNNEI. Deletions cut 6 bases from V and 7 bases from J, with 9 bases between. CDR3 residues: CASRRDVEKLFF. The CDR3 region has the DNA TGTGCCAGCAGAAGGGACGTTGAAAAACTGTTTTTT.

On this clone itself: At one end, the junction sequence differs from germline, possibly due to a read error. Written as DNA, the CDR3 is TGCGCCAGCAGTCAAACCCGGACTAGCGAGGAGATCCAGTACTTC. The encoded protein is CASSQTRTSEEIQYF. This chain joins TRBV23-1 and TRBJ2-5; 9 bases fit TRBD2. TRBV23-1 is identified as an open reading frame with a role that is uncertain. The CDR3 covers 15 residues.

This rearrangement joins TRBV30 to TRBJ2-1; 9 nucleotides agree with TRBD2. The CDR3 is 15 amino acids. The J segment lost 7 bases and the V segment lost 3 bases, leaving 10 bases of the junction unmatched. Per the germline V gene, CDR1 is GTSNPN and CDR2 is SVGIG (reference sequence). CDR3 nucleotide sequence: TGTGCCTGGAGCCCTCGGCGGGGGGGTCGGAATGAGCAGTTCTTC. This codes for CAWSPRRGGRNEQFF.

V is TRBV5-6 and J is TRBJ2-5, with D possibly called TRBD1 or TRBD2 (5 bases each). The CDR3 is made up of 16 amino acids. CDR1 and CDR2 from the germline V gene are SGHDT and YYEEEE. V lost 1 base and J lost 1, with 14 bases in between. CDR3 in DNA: TGTGCCAGCAGCTTGATTCCCGCCGGGACCCAAGAGACCCAGTACTTC. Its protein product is CASSLIPAGTQETQYF.

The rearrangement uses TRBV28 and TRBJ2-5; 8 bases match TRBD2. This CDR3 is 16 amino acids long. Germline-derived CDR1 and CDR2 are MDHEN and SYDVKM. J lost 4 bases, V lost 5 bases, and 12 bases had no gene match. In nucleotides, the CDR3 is TGTGCCAGCAGTCCTCGTGGTAGCGGGGTGCGAGAGACCCAGTACTTC. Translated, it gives CASSPRGSGVRETQYF.

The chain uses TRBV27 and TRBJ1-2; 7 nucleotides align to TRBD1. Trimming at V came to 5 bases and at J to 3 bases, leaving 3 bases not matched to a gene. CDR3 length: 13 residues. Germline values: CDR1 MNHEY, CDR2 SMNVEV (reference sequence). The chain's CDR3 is CASSPTGYYGYTF. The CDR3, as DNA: TGTGCCAGCAGTCCGACAGGGTACTATGGCTACACCTTC.

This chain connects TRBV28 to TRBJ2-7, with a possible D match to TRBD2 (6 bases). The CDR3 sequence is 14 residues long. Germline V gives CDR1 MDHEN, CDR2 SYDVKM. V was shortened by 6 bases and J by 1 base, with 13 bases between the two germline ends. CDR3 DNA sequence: TGTGCCAGCAGGCTCGCTAGCGTTTCCTACGAGCAGTACTTC. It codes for CASRLASVSYEQYF.

The CDR3 DNA reads TGTGCCAGCAGCGTAGGTGACAGGAGTACCCACGAGCAGTACTTC. Protein: CASSVGDRSTHEQYF. This rearrangement joins TRBV9 to TRBJ2-7; D may be TRBD1 (6 bases). Germline CDR1 reads SGDLS; CDR2 reads YYNGEE. This CDR3 comprises 15 residues. Trimming removed 0 bases at V and 5 bases at J, with 15 bases between. Looking up the rest from reference TRBV9 and TRBJ2-7 gives the full variable domain: DSGVTQTPKHLITATGQRVTLRCSPRSGDLSVYWYQQSLDQGLQFLIQYYNGEERAKGNILERFSAQQFPDLHSELNLSSLELGDSALYFCASSVGDRSTHEQYFGPGTRLTVT.

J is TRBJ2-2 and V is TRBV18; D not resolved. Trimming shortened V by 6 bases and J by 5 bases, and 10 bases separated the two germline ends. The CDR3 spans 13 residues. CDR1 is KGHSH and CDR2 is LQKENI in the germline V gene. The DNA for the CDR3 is TGTGCCAGCTCGGCCGGGCCGACCGGGGAGCTGTTTTTT. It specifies CASSAGPTGELFF.

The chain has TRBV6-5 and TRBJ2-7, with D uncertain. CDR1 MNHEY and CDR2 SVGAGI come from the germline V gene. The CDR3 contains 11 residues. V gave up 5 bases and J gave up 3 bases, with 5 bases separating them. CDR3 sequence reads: CASSARYEQYF. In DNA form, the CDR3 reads TGTGCCAGCAGTGCCCGCTACGAGCAGTACTTC.

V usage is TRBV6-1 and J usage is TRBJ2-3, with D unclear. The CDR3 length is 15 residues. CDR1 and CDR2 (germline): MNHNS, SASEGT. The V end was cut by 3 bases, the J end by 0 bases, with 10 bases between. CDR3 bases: TGTGCCAGCAGTGATCTGACCGCGAGCACAGATACGCAGTATTTT. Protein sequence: CASSDLTASTDTQYF.

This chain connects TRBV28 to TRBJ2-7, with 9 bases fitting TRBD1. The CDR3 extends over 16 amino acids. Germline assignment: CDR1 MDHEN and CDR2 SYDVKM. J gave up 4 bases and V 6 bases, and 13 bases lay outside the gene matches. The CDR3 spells CASRSNPGQGPYEQYF. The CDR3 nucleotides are TGTGCCAGCAGATCAAATCCGGGACAGGGTCCTTACGAGCAGTACTTC.

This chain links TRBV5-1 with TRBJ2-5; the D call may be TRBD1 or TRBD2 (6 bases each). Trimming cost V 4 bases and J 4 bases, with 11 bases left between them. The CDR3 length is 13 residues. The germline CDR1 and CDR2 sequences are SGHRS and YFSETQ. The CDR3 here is CASSPRGPETQYF. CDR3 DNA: TGCGCCAGCAGCCCCCGGGGGCCAGAGACCCAGTACTTC.

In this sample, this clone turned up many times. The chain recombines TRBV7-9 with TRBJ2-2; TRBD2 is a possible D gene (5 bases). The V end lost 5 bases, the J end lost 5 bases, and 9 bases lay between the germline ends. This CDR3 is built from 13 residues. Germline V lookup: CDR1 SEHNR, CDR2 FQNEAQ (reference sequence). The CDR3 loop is CASSKLVTGELFF. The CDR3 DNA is TGTGCCAGCAGCAAACTAGTTACCGGGGAGCTGTTTTTT.

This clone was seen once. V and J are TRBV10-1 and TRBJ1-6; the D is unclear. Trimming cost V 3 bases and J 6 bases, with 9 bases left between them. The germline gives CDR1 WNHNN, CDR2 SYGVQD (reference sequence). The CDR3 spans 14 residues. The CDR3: CASSERRSNSPLHF. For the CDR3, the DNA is TGCGCCAGCAGTGAACGGCGGTCTAATTCACCCCTCCACTTT.

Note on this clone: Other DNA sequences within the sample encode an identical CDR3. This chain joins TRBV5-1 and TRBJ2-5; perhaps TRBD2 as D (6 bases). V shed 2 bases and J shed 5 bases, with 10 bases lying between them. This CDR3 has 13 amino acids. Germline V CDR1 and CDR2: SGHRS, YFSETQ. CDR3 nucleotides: TGCGCCAGCAGCTTCGGCGGGATGGAGACCCAGTACTTC. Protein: CASSFGGMETQYF.

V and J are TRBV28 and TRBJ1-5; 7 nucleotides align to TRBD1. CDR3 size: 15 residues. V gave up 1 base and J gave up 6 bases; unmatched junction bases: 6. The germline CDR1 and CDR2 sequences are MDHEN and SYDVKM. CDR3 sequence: CASSLSRDSFQPQHF. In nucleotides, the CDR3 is TGTGCCAGCAGTTTATCCCGGGACAGTTTTCAGCCCCAGCATTTT.

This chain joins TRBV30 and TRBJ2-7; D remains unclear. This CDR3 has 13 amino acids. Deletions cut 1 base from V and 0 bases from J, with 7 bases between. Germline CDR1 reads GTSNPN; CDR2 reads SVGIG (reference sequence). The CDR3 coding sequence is TGTGCCTGGAGTGGTGTGGGCTCCTACGAGCAGTACTTC. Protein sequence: CAWSGVGSYEQYF.

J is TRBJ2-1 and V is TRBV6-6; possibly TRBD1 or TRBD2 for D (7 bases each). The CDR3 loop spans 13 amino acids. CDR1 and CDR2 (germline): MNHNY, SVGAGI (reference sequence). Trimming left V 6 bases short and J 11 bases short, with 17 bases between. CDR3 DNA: TGTGCCAGCAGACCGACAGGGACTATGAAGCAGTTCTTC. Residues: CASRPTGTMKQFF.

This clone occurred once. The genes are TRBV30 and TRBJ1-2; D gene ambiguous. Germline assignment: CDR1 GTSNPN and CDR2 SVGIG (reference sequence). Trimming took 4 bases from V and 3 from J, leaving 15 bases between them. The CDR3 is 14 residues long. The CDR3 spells CAWIRASGYYGYTF. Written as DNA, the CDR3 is TGTGCCTGGATTCGAGCTAGCGGATACTATGGCTACACCTTC.